Sequencing of this T cell receptor beta chain was carried out in a study of blood T cell repertoires in COVID-19. Turning to the study itself: Sources were T cells, B-cell-depleted T cells, or PBMCs; the material itself was cDNA or gDNA.

Data came from immunoSEQ multiplex PCR; TCRdb stores just in-frame clones and leaves some out. The sample shows roughly 81,000 clones, 91% of them seen only once. The CDR3 has 13 amino acids. V gave up 5 bases and J gave up 5 bases, with 10 bases separating them. This clonotype was sampled from a woman aged 50 to 60 in a cohort sampled during active COVID-19. Material: peripheral blood. The rearrangement joins TRBV12-3 or TRBV12-4 to TRBJ1-5; perhaps TRBD1 as D (5 bases). CDR3 sequence (DNA): TGTGCCAGCAGTCCCTCAGGGTATCAGCCCCAGCATTTT. Translation: CASSPSGYQPQHF.